This T cell receptor (beta chain) came from a study of T cell repertoires in cytomegalovirus infection. Study overall: Indications of both CMV infection and matching HLA type were provided by public TCR beta signatures.

This clonotype was observed at least ten times. Its antigen is still unknown. One entry per CDR3 protein results from TCRdb running MiXCR on the reads. The sample carries around 250,000 distinct CDR3 sequences, around 15% recorded once. Trimming removed 0 bases from V and 5 bases from J; junction bases left unmatched: 7. Germline V lookup: CDR1 DFQATT, CDR2 SNEGSKA (reference sequence). This CDR3 is 16 amino acids long. Study observations and caveats: The response measured ex vivo was dominated by TCR beta clonotypes (HLA-C-restricted and CMV-specific). Of the TCR beta families, the public ones yielded a cumulative frequency that identified carriers of CMV plus the relevant HLA.

Source material: CD8+ T cells from PBMCs. This receptor was identified in a human donor in good health (CMV status not recorded). Some clones in this sample may be carry-over from other donors' samples. This rearrangement joins TRBV20-1 to TRBJ2-1, with TRBD2 matching over 10 bases. DNA for the CDR3: TGCAGTGCTAGAGATCTCCTAGCGGGGGCACACAATGAGCAGTTCTTC. Its translation: CSARDLLAGAHNEQFF.